This T cell receptor beta chain was sequenced during a study of early T cells in non-severe SARS-CoV-2 infection. Study as a whole: Chains stayed unpaired after sequencing of bulk RNA from unsorted whole blood.

Study-level points and caveats: VDJdb matches were skewed toward anti-spike CD8 T cell responses.

Each single cDNA molecule received a unique molecular identifier. One entry per CDR3 protein, called by TCRdb with MiXCR from the 5' RACE reads. Counted here are tens of thousands of distinct CDR3 sequences, around 5% occurring once; the ten biggest clones make up just under 30%. With V trimmed by 5 bases and J by 4 bases, 3 bases remained unmatched. CDR1 and CDR2 from the germline V gene are SGHAT and FQNNGV. The CDR3 totals 14 residues. This clonotype was seen repeatedly, ten times or more. Its antigen is as yet unknown. V gene TRBV11-2 combines with J gene TRBJ2-7; 12 nucleotides align to TRBD2. Source material: whole blood. The sequence was collected from an adult who was a healthcare worker with PCR-confirmed SARS-CoV-2 infection or an uninfected control (not recorded which). The CDR3 loop is CASSATSGGYEQYF. The CDR3 coding sequence is TGTGCCAGCAGCGCGACTAGCGGGGGATACGAGCAGTACTTC.